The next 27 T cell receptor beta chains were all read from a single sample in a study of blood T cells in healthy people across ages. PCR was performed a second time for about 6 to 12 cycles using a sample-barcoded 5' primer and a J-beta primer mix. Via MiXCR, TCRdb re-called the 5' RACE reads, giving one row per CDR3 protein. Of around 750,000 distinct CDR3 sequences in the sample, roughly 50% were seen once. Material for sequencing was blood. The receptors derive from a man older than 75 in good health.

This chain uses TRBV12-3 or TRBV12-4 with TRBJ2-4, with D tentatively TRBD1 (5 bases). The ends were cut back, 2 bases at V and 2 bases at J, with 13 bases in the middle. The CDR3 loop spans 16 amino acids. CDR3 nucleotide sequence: TGTGCCAGCAGTTTAAGGGGCGTAGGGACCAAAAACATTCAGTACTTC. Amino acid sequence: CASSLRGVGTKNIQYF.

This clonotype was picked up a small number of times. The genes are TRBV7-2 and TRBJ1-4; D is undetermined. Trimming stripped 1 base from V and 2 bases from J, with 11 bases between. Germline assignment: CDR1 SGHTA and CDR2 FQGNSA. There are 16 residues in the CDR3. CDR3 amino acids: CASSLGISRTNEKLFF. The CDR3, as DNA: TGTGCCAGCAGCTTAGGCATCAGCAGGACTAATGAAAAACTGTTTTTT.

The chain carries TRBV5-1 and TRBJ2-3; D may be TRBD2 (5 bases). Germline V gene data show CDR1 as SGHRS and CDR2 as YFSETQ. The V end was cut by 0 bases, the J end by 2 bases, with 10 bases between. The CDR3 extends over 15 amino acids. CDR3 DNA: TGCGCCAGCAGCTTGGACGGGGATAACACAGATACGCAGTATTTT. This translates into CASSLDGDNTDTQYF.

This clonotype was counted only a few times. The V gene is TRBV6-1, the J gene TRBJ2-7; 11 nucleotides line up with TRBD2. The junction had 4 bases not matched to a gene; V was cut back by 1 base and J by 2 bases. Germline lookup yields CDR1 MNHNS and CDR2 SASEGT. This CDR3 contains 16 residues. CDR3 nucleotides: TGTGCCAGCAGTGAAGTCCTAGCGGGAGGCGCCTACGAGCAGTACTTC. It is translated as CASSEVLAGGAYEQYF.

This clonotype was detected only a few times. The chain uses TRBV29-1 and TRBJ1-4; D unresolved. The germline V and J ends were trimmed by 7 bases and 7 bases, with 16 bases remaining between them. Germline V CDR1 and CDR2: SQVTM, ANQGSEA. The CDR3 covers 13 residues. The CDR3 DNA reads TGCAGCGCCATTAGTGCTGGGTCTGAAAAACTGTTTTTT. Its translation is CSAISAGSEKLFF.

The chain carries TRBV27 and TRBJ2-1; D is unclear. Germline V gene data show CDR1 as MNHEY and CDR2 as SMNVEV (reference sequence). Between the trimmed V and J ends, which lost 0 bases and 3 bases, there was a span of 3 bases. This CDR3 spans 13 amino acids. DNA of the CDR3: TGTGCCAGCAGTTTATCCTTCTACAATGAGCAGTTCTTC. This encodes CASSLSFYNEQFF.

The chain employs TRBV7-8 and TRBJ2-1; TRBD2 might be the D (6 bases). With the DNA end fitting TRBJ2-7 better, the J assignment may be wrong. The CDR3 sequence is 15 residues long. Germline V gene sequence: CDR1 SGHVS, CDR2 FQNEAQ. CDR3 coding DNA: TGTGCCAGCAGCCAAAGACTAGTGGACCCCTACGAGCAGTACTTC. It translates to CASSQRLVDPYEQYF.

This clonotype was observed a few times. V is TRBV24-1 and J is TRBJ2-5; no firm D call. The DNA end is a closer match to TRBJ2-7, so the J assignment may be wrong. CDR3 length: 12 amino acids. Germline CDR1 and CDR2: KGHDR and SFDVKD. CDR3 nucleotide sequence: TGTGCCACCAGTCACCCGGAAGGCGAGCAGTACTTC. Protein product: CATSHPEGEQYF.

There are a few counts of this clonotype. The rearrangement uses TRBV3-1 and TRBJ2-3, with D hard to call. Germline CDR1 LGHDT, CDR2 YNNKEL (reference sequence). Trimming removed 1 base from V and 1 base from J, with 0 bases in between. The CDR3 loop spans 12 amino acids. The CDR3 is CASSQGTDTQYF. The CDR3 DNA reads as TGTGCCAGCAGCCAAGGCACAGATACGCAGTATTTT.

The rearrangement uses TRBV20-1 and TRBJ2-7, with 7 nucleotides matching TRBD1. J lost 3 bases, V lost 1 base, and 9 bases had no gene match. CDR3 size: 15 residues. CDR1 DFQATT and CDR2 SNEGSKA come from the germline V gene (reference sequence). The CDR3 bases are TGCAGTGCTAGAGGAAGGGACAGCCTCCTCTACGAGCAGTACTTC. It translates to CSARGRDSLLYEQYF.

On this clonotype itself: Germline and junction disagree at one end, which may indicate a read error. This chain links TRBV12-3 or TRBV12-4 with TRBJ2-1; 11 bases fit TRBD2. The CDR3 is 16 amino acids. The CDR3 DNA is TGTGCCAGCAATCCTACTAGCGGGAGCTCCTGCAATGAGCAGTTCTTC. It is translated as CASNPTSGSSCNEQFF.

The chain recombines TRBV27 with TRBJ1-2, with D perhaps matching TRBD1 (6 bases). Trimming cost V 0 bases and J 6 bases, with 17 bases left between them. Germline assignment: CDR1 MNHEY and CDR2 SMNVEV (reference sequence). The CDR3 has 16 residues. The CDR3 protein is CASSLSGGTNRHGYTF. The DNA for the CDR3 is TGTGCCAGCAGTTTATCGGGGGGGACAAACAGACATGGCTACACCTTC.

The DNA of the CDR3 is TGCAGCGTTGAGCAGGGTTGGGATGAGCAGTTCTTC. This codes for CSVEQGWDEQFF. This chain connects TRBV29-1 to TRBJ2-1; a possible D gene is TRBD1 (5 bases). CDR1 and CDR2 (germline): SQVTM, ANQGSEA. The CDR3 has 12 residues. The V gene lost 3 bases and the J gene lost 8 bases, with 11 bases spanning the gap.

The CDR3 reads CSASRSESQTGWGQPQHF. For the CDR3, the DNA is TGCAGTGCTAGTAGATCCGAGAGCCAAACAGGGTGGGGTCAGCCCCAGCATTTT. This chain links TRBV20-1 with TRBJ1-5, with a weak D call TRBD1 (6 bases). Germline-derived CDR1 and CDR2 are DFQATT and SNEGSKA (reference sequence). Trimming took 3 bases from V and 6 from J, leaving 27 bases between them. The CDR3 length is 18 residues.

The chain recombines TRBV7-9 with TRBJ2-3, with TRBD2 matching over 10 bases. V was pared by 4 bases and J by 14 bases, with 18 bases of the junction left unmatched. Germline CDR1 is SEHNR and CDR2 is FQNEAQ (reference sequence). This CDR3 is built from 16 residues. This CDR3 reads CASSSAAGGPERDAYF. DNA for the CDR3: TGTGCCAGCAGCTCGGCAGCGGGAGGGCCGGAGAGAGACGCGTATTTT.

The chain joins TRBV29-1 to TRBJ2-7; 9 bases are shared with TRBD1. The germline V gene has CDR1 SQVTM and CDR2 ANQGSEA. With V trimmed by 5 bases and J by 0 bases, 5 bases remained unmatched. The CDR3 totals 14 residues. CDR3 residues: CSVNRQGDSYEQYF. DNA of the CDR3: TGCAGCGTTAACAGACAGGGGGACTCCTACGAGCAGTACTTC.

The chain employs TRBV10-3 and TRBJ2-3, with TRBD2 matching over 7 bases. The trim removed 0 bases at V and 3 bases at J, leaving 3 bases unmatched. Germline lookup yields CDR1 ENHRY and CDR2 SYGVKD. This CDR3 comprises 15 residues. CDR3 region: CAISESGGSTDTQYF. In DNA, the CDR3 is TGTGCCATCAGTGAGTCGGGCGGGAGTACAGATACGCAGTATTTT.

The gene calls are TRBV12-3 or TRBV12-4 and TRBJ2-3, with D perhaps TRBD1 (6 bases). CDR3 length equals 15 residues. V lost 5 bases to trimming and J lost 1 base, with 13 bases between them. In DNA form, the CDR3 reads TGTGCCAGCAGTAGCAACAGGGTGGGCACAGATACGCAGTATTTT. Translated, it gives CASSSNRVGTDTQYF.

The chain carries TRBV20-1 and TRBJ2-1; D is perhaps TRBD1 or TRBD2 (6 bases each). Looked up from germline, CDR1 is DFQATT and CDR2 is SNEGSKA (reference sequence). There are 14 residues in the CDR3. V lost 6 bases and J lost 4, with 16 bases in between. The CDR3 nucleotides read TGCAGTGCCAACGGAGGGGGACTGTACAATGAGCAGTTCTTC. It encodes CSANGGGLYNEQFF.

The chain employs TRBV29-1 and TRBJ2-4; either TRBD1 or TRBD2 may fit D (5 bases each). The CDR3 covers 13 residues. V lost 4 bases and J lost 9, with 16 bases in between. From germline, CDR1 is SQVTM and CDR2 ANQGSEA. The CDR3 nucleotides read TGCAGCGTTGTTGGGGCCCTCGAGGGCATTCAGTACTTC. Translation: CSVVGALEGIQYF.

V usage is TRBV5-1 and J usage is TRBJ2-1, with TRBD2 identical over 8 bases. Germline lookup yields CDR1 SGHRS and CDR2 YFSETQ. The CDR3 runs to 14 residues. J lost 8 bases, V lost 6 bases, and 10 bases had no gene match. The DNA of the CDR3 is TGCGCCAGCACGGTTCGAGCGGGAGTGGATGAGCAGTTCTTC. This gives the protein CASTVRAGVDEQFF.

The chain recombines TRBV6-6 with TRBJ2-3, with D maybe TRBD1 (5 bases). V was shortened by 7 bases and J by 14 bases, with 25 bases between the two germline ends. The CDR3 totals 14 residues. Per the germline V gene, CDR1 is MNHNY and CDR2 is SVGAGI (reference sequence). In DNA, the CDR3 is TGTGCCAGCACCTGGGGCTCGGTTGACAGATACGCGTATTTT. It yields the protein CASTWGSVDRYAYF.

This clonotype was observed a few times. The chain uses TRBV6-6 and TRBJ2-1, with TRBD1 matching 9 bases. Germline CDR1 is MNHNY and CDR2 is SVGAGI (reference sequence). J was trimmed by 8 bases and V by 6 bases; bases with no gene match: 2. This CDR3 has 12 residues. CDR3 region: CASRRTGDEQFF. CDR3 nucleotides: TGTGCCAGCAGAAGGACAGGGGATGAGCAGTTCTTC.

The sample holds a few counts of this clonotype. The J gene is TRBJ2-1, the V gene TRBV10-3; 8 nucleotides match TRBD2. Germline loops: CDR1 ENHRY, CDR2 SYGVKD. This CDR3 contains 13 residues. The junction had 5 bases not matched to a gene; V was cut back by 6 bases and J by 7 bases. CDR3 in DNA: TGTGCCATCAGAGGTAGCGGGGCTAATGAGCAGTTCTTC. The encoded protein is CAIRGSGANEQFF.

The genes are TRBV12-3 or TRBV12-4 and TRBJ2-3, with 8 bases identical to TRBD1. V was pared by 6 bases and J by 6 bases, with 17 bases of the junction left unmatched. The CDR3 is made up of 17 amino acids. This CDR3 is CASRVRPGQASRDTQYF. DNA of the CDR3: TGTGCCAGCAGAGTGCGACCGGGACAGGCGAGTCGGGATACGCAGTATTTT.

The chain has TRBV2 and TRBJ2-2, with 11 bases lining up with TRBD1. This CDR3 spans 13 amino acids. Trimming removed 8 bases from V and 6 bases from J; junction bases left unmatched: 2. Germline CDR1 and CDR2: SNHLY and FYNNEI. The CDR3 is CASRGQGAGELFF. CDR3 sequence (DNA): TGTGCCAGCCGGGGACAGGGGGCCGGGGAGCTGTTTTTT.

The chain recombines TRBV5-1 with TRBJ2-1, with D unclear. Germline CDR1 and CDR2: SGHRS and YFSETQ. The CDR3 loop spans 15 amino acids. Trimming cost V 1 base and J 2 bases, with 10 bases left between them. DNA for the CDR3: TGCGCCAGCAGCTTGAGAACTCGAACCTACAATGAGCAGTTCTTC. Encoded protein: CASSLRTRTYNEQFF. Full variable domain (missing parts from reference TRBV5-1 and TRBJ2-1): KAGVTQTPRYLIKTRGQQVTLSCSPISGHRSVSWYQQTPGQGLQFLFEYFSETQRNKGNFPGRFSGRQFSNSRSEMNVSTLELGDSALYLCASSLRTRTYNEQFFGPGTRLTVL.